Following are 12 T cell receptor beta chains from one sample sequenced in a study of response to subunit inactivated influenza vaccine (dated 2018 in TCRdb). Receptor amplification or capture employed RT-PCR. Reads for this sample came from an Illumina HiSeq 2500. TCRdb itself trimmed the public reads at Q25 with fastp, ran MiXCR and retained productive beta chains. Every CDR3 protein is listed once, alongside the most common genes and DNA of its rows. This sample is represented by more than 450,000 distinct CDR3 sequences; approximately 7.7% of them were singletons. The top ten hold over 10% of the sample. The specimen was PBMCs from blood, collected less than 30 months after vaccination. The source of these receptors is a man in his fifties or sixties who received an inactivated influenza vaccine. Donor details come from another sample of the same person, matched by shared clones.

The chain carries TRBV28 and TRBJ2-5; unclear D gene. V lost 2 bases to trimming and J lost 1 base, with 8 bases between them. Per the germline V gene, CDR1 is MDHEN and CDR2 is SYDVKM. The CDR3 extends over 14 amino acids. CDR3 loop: CASSLRAFQETQYF. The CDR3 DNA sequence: TGTGCCAGCAGTTTAAGGGCCTTCCAAGAGACCCAGTACTTC.

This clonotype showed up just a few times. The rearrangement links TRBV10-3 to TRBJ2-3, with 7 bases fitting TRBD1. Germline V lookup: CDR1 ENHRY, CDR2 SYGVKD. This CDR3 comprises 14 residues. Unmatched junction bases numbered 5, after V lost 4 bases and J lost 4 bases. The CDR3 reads CAISGTGGADTQYF. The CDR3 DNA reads TGTGCCATCAGTGGGACAGGTGGGGCAGATACGCAGTATTTT.

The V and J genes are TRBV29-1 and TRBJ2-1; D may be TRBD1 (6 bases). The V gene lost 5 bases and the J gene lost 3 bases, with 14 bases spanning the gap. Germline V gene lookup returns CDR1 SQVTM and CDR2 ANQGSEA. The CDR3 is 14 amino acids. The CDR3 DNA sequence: TGCAGCGTTAACAGGGCGAACTACTACAATGAGCAGTTCTTC. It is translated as CSVNRANYYNEQFF.

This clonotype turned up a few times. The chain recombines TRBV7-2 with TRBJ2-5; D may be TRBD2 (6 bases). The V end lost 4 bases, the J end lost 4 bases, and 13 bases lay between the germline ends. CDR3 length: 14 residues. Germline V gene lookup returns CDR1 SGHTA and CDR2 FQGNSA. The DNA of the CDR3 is TGTGCCAGCAGCTCGAGTTGGGGAGGAGAGACCCAGTACTTC. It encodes CASSSSWGGETQYF.

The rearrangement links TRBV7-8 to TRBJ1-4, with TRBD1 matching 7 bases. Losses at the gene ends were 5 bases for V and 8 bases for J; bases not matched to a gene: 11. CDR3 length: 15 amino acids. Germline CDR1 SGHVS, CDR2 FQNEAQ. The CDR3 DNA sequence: TGTGCCAGCAGCCCAGGGGGGAACGTAGGGGAAAAACTGTTTTTT. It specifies CASSPGGNVGEKLFF.

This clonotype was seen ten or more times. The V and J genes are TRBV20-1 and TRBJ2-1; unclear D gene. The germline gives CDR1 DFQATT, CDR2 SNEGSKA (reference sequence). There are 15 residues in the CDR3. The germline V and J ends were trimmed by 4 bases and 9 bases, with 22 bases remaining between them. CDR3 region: CSAKSHLAIGAEQFF. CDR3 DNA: TGCAGTGCTAAATCTCATCTGGCCATTGGCGCTGAGCAGTTCTTC.

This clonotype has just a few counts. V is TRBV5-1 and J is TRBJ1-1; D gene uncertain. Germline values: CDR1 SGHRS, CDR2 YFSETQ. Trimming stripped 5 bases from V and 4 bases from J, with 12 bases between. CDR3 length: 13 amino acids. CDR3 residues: CASRWTDITEAFF. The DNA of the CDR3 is TGCGCCAGCAGGTGGACGGATATCACTGAAGCTTTCTTT.

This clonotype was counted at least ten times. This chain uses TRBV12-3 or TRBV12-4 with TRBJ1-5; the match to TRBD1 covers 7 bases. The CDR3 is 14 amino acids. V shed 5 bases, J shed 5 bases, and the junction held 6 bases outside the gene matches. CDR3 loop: CASSHDRVHQPQHF. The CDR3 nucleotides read TGTGCCAGCAGTCACGACAGGGTACATCAGCCCCAGCATTTT.

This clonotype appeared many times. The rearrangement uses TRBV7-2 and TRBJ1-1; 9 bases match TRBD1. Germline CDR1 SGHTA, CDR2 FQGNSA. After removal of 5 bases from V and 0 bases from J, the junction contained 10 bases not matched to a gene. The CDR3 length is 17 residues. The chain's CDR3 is CASSRGPGQGMNTEAFF. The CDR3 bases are TGTGCCAGCAGCCGAGGACCGGGACAGGGTATGAACACTGAAGCTTTCTTT.

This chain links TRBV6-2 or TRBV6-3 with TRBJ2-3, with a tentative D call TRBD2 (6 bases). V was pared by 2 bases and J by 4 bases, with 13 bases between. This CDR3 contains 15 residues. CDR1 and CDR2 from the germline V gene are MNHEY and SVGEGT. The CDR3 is CASSYLAPGADTQYF. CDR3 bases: TGTGCCAGCAGTTACCTAGCCCCGGGGGCAGATACGCAGTATTTT.

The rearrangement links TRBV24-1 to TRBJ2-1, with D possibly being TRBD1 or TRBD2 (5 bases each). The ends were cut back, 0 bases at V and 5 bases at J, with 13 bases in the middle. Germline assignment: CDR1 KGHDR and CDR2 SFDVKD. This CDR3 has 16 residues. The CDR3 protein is CATSDLGSGLHNEQFF. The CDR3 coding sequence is TGTGCCACCAGTGATTTGGGATCGGGGCTACACAATGAGCAGTTCTTC.

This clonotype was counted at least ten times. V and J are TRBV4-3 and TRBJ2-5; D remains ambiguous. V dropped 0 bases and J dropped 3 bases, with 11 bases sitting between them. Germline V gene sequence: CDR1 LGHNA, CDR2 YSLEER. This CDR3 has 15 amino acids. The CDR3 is CASSQDFGSEETQYF. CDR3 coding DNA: TGCGCCAGCAGCCAAGATTTCGGGTCTGAAGAGACCCAGTACTTC.